This T cell receptor (beta chain) was recorded in a study of early T cells in non-severe SARS-CoV-2 infection. TCRdb passed the 5' RACE reads through MiXCR, listing each CDR3 protein once. The table records about 79,000 distinct CDR3 sequences, roughly 13% of them present only once. Germline V gene data show CDR1 as LGHDT and CDR2 as YNNKEL (reference sequence). The CDR3 runs 15 residues. V lost 3 bases to trimming and J lost 11 bases, with 22 bases between them. Sequencing was performed on whole blood. This chain links TRBV3-1 with TRBJ1-1; D gene uncertain. This sequence originates from an adult who was a healthcare worker with PCR-confirmed SARS-CoV-2 infection or an uninfected control (not recorded which). The CDR3 DNA is TGTGCCAGCAGCCACCCTCAAGAGGGTACCGCCAGGGCTTTCTTT. It specifies CASSHPQEGTARAFF.